A selection of T cell receptor beta chains follows, all from one sample in a study of technical replicates of blood from a few donors. TCRdb's table, derived via immunoSEQ multiplex PCR, lists solely in-frame clones and lacks some. This table has some 79,000 clones, roughly 94% appearing once. Sequenced sample: T cells isolated from PBMCs. These receptors all come from a human donor in good health. Each CDR3 is given with its conserved first and last residue. D genes are given only for firm matches. Clone size, where shown, is once, few, many, or a class for clones that have expanded.

v_call,j_call,clone_size,d_call,cdr3_nt,cdr3_aa
TRBV7-2,TRBJ1-2,.,TRBD1,TGTGCCAGCAGCTTAGATTGGGACAGTGGCTACACCTTC,CASSLDWDSGYTF
TRBV18,TRBJ2-7,.,.,TGTGCCAGCTCACCTGGACAGACAGTCTCCTACGAGCAGTACTTC,CASSPGQTVSYEQYF
TRBV14,TRBJ2-7,.,.,TGTGCCAGCAGCATCTTCCGGGGTAGCGGCTACGAGCAGTACTTC,CASSIFRGSGYEQYF
TRBV5-4,TRBJ2-1,.,.,TGTGCCAGCAGCTTAGGGGACTTTGAGCAGTTCTTC,CASSLGDFEQFF
TRBV28,TRBJ2-2,once,TRBD2,TGTGCCAGCAGTTTAACTCGAGGGACTAGCGGGATTTCCGGGGAGCTGTTTTTT,CASSLTRGTSGISGELFF
TRBV4-1,TRBJ2-1,.,TRBD1,TGCGCCAGCAGCCGATATCGGACAGGGGCCTACAATGAGCAGTTCTTC,CASSRYRTGAYNEQFF
TRBV9,TRBJ2-5,.,.,TGTGCCAGCAGCGTAGCGGCGGGCCCCCAAGAGACCCAGTACTTC,CASSVAAGPQETQYF
TRBV18,TRBJ2-7,.,TRBD1,TGTGCCAGCTCACCACTGAAGGGGGCCGCCTACGAGCAGTACTTC,CASSPLKGAAYEQYF
TRBV5-1,TRBJ1-1,.,TRBD1,TGCGCCAGCAGCCAGTCGACAGGGGAGTGGGCCACTGAAGCTTTCTTT,CASSQSTGEWATEAFF
TRBV28,TRBJ2-1,.,TRBD2,TGTGCCAGTTGGCCGGGGGGGATGGAAGGGGGCAATGAGCAGTTCTTC,CASWPGGMEGGNEQFF
TRBV7-6,TRBJ2-7,.,.,TGTGCCAGCAGCCCCCGGGACAACTCCTACGAGCAGTACTTC,CASSPRDNSYEQYF
TRBV28,TRBJ1-3,.,.,TGTGCCAGCAGTTTATTTGGGGGGGTCTTTGGAGGGGAATCTGGAAACACCATATATTTT,CASSLFGGVFGGESGNTIYF
TRBV6-1,TRBJ2-7,.,TRBD1,TGTGCCAGCACCCTCTCCGCGACAGGGGGTCACGAGCAGTACTTC,CASTLSATGGHEQYF
TRBV19,TRBJ1-2,.,TRBD1,TGTGCCAGTAGTACCCCGGGACAGGGGCATGGCTACACCTTC,CASSTPGQGHGYTF
TRBV7-8,TRBJ2-7,.,.,TGTGCCAGCAGCCCCACGGTAGTAACCCCCATTGACGAGCAGTACTTC,CASSPTVVTPIDEQYF
TRBV30,TRBJ1-2,.,TRBD1,TGTGCCCGAAGAGGGGGCGAGTATGGCTACACCTTC,CARRGGEYGYTF
TRBV2,TRBJ1-5,.,TRBD1,TGTGCCAGCAGTCGACAGGGACGAAATCAGCCCCAGCATTTT,CASSRQGRNQPQHF
TRBV5-6,TRBJ1-2,.,TRBD1,TGTGCCAGCAGCCCTATTCCGGGACAGGGGAACTATGGCTACACCTTC,CASSPIPGQGNYGYTF
TRBV27,TRBJ1-4,.,TRBD1,TGTGCCAGCAGTTCGACAGGGGGTGATGAAAAACTGTTTTTT,CASSSTGGDEKLFF
TRBV29-1,TRBJ2-3,.,.,TGCAGCGTACAGGGATTGGAGGCAGATACGCAGTATTTT,CSVQGLEADTQYF
TRBV6-1,TRBJ2-7,.,TRBD1,TGTGCCAGCAGTGCCCTTGGGACAGGGAACGAGCAGTACTTC,CASSALGTGNEQYF
TRBV10-2,TRBJ2-5,.,.,TGCGCCAGCACGCCAGGGAAAGAGACCCAGTACTTC,CASTPGKETQYF
TRBV19,TRBJ2-7,.,.,TGTGCCAGTAGTACTAGCGTGGGCTTCTACGAGCAGTACTTC,CASSTSVGFYEQYF
TRBV28,TRBJ2-7,.,.,TGTGCCAGCAGTTTTTCGGGCGAGCAGTACTTC,CASSFSGEQYF
TRBV5-1,TRBJ1-1,.,TRBD1,TGCGCCAGCAGCTCGATGGACAGGGGATTATCTGAAGCTTTCTTT,CASSSMDRGLSEAFF
TRBV6-1,TRBJ2-1,.,.,TGTGCCAGCAGTGACGGCAGGTCCTACAATGAGCAGTTCTTC,CASSDGRSYNEQFF
TRBV5-6,TRBJ2-1,.,TRBD2,TGTGCCAGCAGCCTTAGACTAGCGGGATACAATGAGCAGTTCTTC,CASSLRLAGYNEQFF
TRBV11-2,TRBJ2-7,.,.,TGTGCCAGCAGCCAGGGTGCAGGGGTTGACTACGAGCAGTACTTC,CASSQGAGVDYEQYF
TRBV28,TRBJ2-5,.,TRBD1,TGTGCCAGCAGTCCGAGGGACAGGGGGACCCAGTACTTC,CASSPRDRGTQYF
TRBV9,TRBJ1-2,.,TRBD1,TGTGCCAGCAGCGCCCGGACAGGGGTCTTATCTGACTATGGCTACACCTTC,CASSARTGVLSDYGYTF
TRBV28,TRBJ1-1,.,.,TGTGCCAGTACAAGCGTCAACACTGAAGCTTTCTTT,CASTSVNTEAFF
TRBV13,TRBJ2-1,.,TRBD2,TGTGCCAGCAGCTTAGTTGGCGGGAGAACGATGTACAATGAGCAGTTCTTC,CASSLVGGRTMYNEQFF
TRBV28,TRBJ1-2,.,.,TGTGCCAGCAGCCTTTACAGGGAGGGCTACACCTTC,CASSLYREGYTF
TRBV27,TRBJ2-7,.,.,TGTGCCAGCAGTTTATTGTCGGGACTCCGCGACGAGCAGTACTTC,CASSLLSGLRDEQYF
TRBV9,TRBJ2-5,once,TRBD1,TGTGCCAGCAGCCCCGGGACAGTTCAAGAGACCCAGTACTTC,CASSPGTVQETQYF
TRBV6-1,TRBJ1-4,.,.,TGTGCCACCCCAGGGGCCTCCACAACTAATGAAAAACTGTTTTTT,CATPGASTTNEKLFF
TRBV27,TRBJ2-5,.,TRBD2,TGTGCCAGCAGTTTATCCTTCCTAGCGGACCAAGAGACCCAGTACTTC,CASSLSFLADQETQYF
TRBV5-5,TRBJ1-5,.,.,TGTGCCAGCAGCTCGAAAGGGCTACAGGGCAGTCAGCCCCAGCATTTT,CASSSKGLQGSQPQHF
TRBV5-4,TRBJ1-2,.,.,TGTGCCAGCACGAGCGAGGAGGGATTTGTCTATGGCTACACCTTC,CASTSEEGFVYGYTF
TRBV4-1,TRBJ2-1,.,TRBD1,TGCGCCAGCAGCCAACAAGGAAGGGACAGGGGGGTTAATGAGCAGTTCTTC,CASSQQGRDRGVNEQFF
TRBV6-5,TRBJ2-1,.,.,TGTGCCAGCAGTTACGTGGGGAGAGGGAATGAGCAGTTCTTC,CASSYVGRGNEQFF